The 18 T cell receptor beta chains in this list originate from one sample, sequenced in a study of blood T cell repertoires in COVID-19. Assay used: immunoSEQ multiplex PCR; TCRdb lists only in-frame clones, some missing. The sample holds some 260,000 clones; 85% to 90% are singletons and the top ten take about 0.99%. The specimen sequenced was peripheral blood. Receptors were obtained from a woman aged 35 to 49 who had recovered from COVID-19.

V gene TRBV5-1 combines with J gene TRBJ2-3; TRBD1 might be the D (5 bases). The germline V gene encodes CDR1 SGHRS and CDR2 YFSETQ. V was pared by 0 bases and J by 1 base, with 15 bases between. This CDR3 comprises 17 residues. The DNA of the CDR3 is TGCGCCAGCAGCTTGGGGCCCCAGGGAAGGGGCACAGATACGCAGTATTTT. As protein: CASSLGPQGRGTDTQYF. Full variable domain (rest looked up from reference TRBV5-1 and TRBJ2-3): KAGVTQTPRYLIKTRGQQVTLSCSPISGHRSVSWYQQTPGQGLQFLFEYFSETQRNKGNFPGRFSGRQFSNSRSEMNVSTLELGDSALYLCASSLGPQGRGTDTQYFGPGTRLTVL.

The CDR3 sequence is CASSGGGTGGAGEKLFF. DNA for the CDR3: TGTGCCAGCAGCGGCGGTGGGACAGGGGGCGCGGGTGAAAAACTGTTTTTT. V gene TRBV5-4 combines with J gene TRBJ1-4, with 12 bases identical to TRBD1. The ends lost 4 bases at V and 7 bases at J; junction bases unmatched: 11. The length of the CDR3 is 17 residues. Germline loops: CDR1 SGHNT, CDR2 YYREEE (reference sequence).

This clone was detected a few times. The V gene is TRBV6-5, the J gene TRBJ1-6, with 7 bases fitting TRBD1. Per the germline V gene, CDR1 is MNHEY and CDR2 is SVGAGI. This CDR3 has 13 amino acids. V gave up 5 bases and J gave up 13 bases; unmatched junction bases: 8. The CDR3 loop reads CASSRNPTGPLHF. The CDR3, as DNA: TGTGCCAGCAGTCGGAACCCGACAGGGCCCCTCCACTTT.

The genes are TRBV9 and TRBJ1-4; D is unresolved. This CDR3 spans 16 amino acids. Germline loops: CDR1 SGDLS, CDR2 YYNGEE. Trimming removed 0 bases at V and 0 bases at J, with 9 bases between. The CDR3 DNA sequence: TGTGCCAGCAGCGTAGGGCAAACCGCAACTAATGAAAAACTGTTTTTT. It yields the protein CASSVGQTATNEKLFF.

Concerning this clone: Distinct nucleotide sequences in the sample also encode this CDR3. The chain links TRBV27 to TRBJ1-2; D is undetermined. Germline V gene sequence: CDR1 MNHEY, CDR2 SMNVEV (reference sequence). The CDR3 is 13 residues long. Between the trimmed V and J ends, which lost 3 bases and 1 base, there was a span of 6 bases. CDR3 nucleotides: TGTGCCAGCAGTTTTCGGGTTAACTATGGCTACACCTTC. This translates into CASSFRVNYGYTF.

The genes are TRBV30 and TRBJ2-2; TRBD2 is a possible D gene (7 bases). V lost 4 bases and J 6 bases, leaving 18 bases between the germline ends. CDR3 length: 15 residues. Per germline, CDR1 GTSNPN and CDR2 SVGIG (reference sequence). The DNA for the CDR3 is TGTGCCTGGACCTGGGGGGGAGGGGGGCCCGGGGAGCTGTTTTTT. This encodes CAWTWGGGGPGELFF.

The chain combines TRBV29-1 with TRBJ2-2; TRBD2 matches 12 bases. This CDR3 is 15 amino acids long. Germline V gene lookup returns CDR1 SQVTM and CDR2 ANQGSEA. V lost 4 bases, J lost 7 bases, and 7 bases stayed unmatched. For the CDR3, the DNA is TGCAGCGTTGGGCGACTAGCGGGAGCGGGCGGGGAGCTGTTTTTT. It codes for CSVGRLAGAGGELFF.

This clone was seen a single time. The rearrangement links TRBV12-3 or TRBV12-4 to TRBJ2-2; 8 nucleotides align to TRBD1. With 8 bases clipped from V and 8 bases from J, the junction kept 7 bases outside the gene matches. The length of the CDR3 is 13 residues. The CDR3 DNA sequence: TGTGCCAGCCCTGGACAGGGTAGTGGGGAGCTGTTTTTT. It yields the protein CASPGQGSGELFF.

CDR3 coding DNA: TGTGCCAGCAGCCAATTGGCGGGGATTCATTTAGGTAAGGCTGAAGCTTTCTTT. It is translated as CASSQLAGIHLGKAEAFF. This chain uses TRBV14 with TRBJ1-1; no clear D gene. Trimming left V 2 bases short and J 6 bases short, with 25 bases between. The CDR3 sequence is 18 residues long. Germline V gene lookup returns CDR1 SGHDN and CDR2 FVKESK.

This sequence joins TRBV18 and TRBJ1-3; 8 bases match TRBD1. The CDR3 is 19 amino acids. CDR1 KGHSH and CDR2 LQKENI come from the germline V gene. V was pared by 2 bases and J by 1 base, with 13 bases of the junction left unmatched. CDR3 residues: CASSPTLSGQGGSGNTIYF. The CDR3 DNA reads as TGTGCCAGCTCACCAACTTTGTCTGGACAGGGAGGTTCTGGAAACACCATATATTTT. Filled out from reference TRBV18 and TRBJ1-3, the complete variable domain reads NAGVMQNPRHLVRRRGQEARLRCSPMKGHSHVYWYRQLPEEGLKFMVYLQKENIIDESGMPKERFSAEFPKEGPSILRIQQVVRGDSAAYFCASSPTLSGQGGSGNTIYFGEGSWLTVV.

The chain links TRBV27 to TRBJ2-3; perhaps TRBD1 as D (5 bases). Trimming removed 5 bases from V and 0 bases from J, with 15 bases in between. Germline assignment: CDR1 MNHEY and CDR2 SMNVEV (reference sequence). The CDR3 is made up of 16 amino acids. The CDR3 spells CASSPGQAYSTDTQYF. The DNA for the CDR3 is TGTGCCAGCAGTCCAGGACAAGCCTATAGCACAGATACGCAGTATTTT.

The chain couples TRBV19 to TRBJ2-3; 7 bases match TRBD1. V trimming: 4 bases; J trimming: 0 bases; junction bases outside the gene matches: 4. This CDR3 is built from 15 residues. Germline values: CDR1 LNHDA, CDR2 SQIVND (reference sequence). The CDR3 is CASSTPGGSTDTQYF. The CDR3 bases are TGTGCCAGTAGTACCCCAGGGGGTAGCACAGATACGCAGTATTTT. Full variable domain (rest looked up from reference TRBV19 and TRBJ2-3): DGGITQSPKYLFRKEGQNVTLSCEQNLNHDAMYWYRQDPGQGLRLIYYSQIVNDFQKGDIAEGYSVSREKKESFPLTVTSAQKNPTAFYLCASSTPGGSTDTQYFGPGTRLTVL.

The J gene is TRBJ1-2, the V gene TRBV7-2; 7 bases fit TRBD1. CDR3 length: 14 amino acids. CDR1 and CDR2 (germline): SGHTA, FQGNSA. The trim removed 5 bases at V and 4 bases at J, leaving 7 bases unmatched. The CDR3 sequence is CASSTGQPSYGYTF. DNA for the CDR3: TGTGCCAGCAGCACGGGACAGCCCTCCTATGGCTACACCTTC.

V and J are TRBV20-1 and TRBJ2-1; D is perhaps TRBD2 (6 bases). Germline CDR1 and CDR2: DFQATT and SNEGSKA (reference sequence). CDR3 length: 17 amino acids. Trimming took 3 bases from V and 3 from J, leaving 21 bases between them. Here the CDR3 reads CSASRPPLALNYNEQFF. The DNA of the CDR3 is TGCAGTGCTAGTCGCCCCCCCCTAGCGTTGAACTACAATGAGCAGTTCTTC.

This chain links TRBV6-5 with TRBJ2-3; D gene uncertain. Trimming pared 5 bases from V and 4 bases from J, leaving 10 bases between. Looked up from germline, CDR1 is MNHEY and CDR2 is SVGAGI. The CDR3 loop spans 13 amino acids. The CDR3, as DNA: TGTGCCAGCAGTCCCCGCGGCGCAGATACGCAGTATTTT. This codes for CASSPRGADTQYF.

The chain is built from TRBV11-2 and TRBJ2-1; TRBD2 might be the D (5 bases). CDR1 is SGHAT and CDR2 is FQNNGV in the germline V gene. Trimming pared 3 bases from V and 2 bases from J, leaving 8 bases between. This CDR3 is 14 amino acids long. CDR3 amino acids: CASSFSGTYNEQFF. The CDR3 region has the DNA TGTGCCAGCAGCTTTTCCGGGACCTACAATGAGCAGTTCTTC.

This clone appeared a single time. The gene calls are TRBV7-3 and TRBJ2-3, with TRBD2 matching over 11 bases. The V and J ends lost 5 bases and 10 bases, in that order; junction bases with no gene match: 8. There are 14 residues in the CDR3. The germline gives CDR1 SGHTA, CDR2 FQGTGA. The CDR3 bases are TGTGCCAGCAGCCACACTAGCGGGAGTGTTCCGCAGTATTTT. This translates into CASSHTSGSVPQYF.

The chain uses TRBV5-6 and TRBJ1-5, with D hard to call. CDR1 and CDR2 (germline): SGHDT, YYEEEE. The CDR3 extends over 16 amino acids. The ends were cut back, 4 bases at V and 4 bases at J, with 18 bases in the middle. CDR3 nucleotide sequence: TGTGCCAGCAGCGAGCGGGCAACTCGCCGGAATCAGCCCCAGCATTTT. Its translation is CASSERATRRNQPQHF.